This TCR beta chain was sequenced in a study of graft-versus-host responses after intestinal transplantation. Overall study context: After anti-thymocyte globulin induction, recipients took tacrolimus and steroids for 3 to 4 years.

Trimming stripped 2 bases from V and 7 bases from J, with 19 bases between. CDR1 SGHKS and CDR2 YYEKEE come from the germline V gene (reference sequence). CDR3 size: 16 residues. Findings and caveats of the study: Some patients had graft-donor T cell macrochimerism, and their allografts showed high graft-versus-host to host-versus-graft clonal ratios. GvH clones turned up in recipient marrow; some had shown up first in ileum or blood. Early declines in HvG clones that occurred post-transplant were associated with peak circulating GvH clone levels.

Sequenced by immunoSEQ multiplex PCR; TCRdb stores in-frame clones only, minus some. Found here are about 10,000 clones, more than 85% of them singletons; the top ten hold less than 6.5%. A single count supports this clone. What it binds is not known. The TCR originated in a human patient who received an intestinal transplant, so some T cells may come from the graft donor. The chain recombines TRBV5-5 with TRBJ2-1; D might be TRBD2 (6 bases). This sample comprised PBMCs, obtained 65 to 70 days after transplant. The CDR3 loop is CASSFTGTPFRNEQFF. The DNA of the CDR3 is TGTGCCAGCAGCTTCACCGGGACTCCATTTCGGAATGAGCAGTTCTTC.